This T cell receptor (beta chain) was observed in a study of blood T cell repertoires in COVID-19. The assay was immunoSEQ multiplex PCR, and TCRdb's table has in-frame clones only and misses some. The sample carries 68,000 or so clones, roughly 87% recorded once. The germline V and J ends were trimmed by 1 base and 9 bases, with 10 bases remaining between them. The CDR3 spans 12 residues. Germline V gene data show CDR1 as SQVTM and CDR2 as ANQGSEA. This sequence originates from a man aged 50-60 years with active COVID-19. Sample: peripheral blood. The chain is built from TRBV29-1 and TRBJ2-1; D unresolved. CDR3 residues: CSVEARTGEQFF. CDR3 coding DNA: TGCAGCGTTGAAGCCCGAACGGGTGAGCAGTTCTTC.